These 29 T cell receptor beta chains came from one sample sequenced in a study of T cell responses to AZD1222 COVID-19 vaccine. Using immunoSEQ multiplex PCR, the repertoire was profiled, and TCRdb retains in-frame clones only, with some absent. The profile shows about 260,000 clones, approximately 93% of them singletons. The sample here was peripheral blood, taken on day 0 of AZD1222 vaccination. The receptors derive from an adult in good health.

The chain links TRBV5-1 to TRBJ1-1; D not resolved. Looked up from germline, CDR1 is SGHRS and CDR2 is YFSETQ. Between the trimmed V and J ends, which lost 4 bases and 4 bases, there was a span of 14 bases. The length of the CDR3 is 14 residues. The CDR3 spells CASSRGGVTTEAFF. The CDR3 nucleotides read TGCGCCAGCAGCCGAGGCGGGGTCACCACTGAAGCTTTCTTT.

This chain connects TRBV7-9 to TRBJ2-1, with 9 bases lining up with TRBD1. This CDR3 has 17 residues. The junction had 14 bases not matched to a gene; V was cut back by 5 bases and J by 6 bases. Germline values: CDR1 SEHNR, CDR2 FQNEAQ (reference sequence). In DNA, the CDR3 is TGTGCCAGCAGCCTACCCCCGGGACAGGGCTTGGGCAATGAGCAGTTCTTC. Translation gives CASSLPPGQGLGNEQFF.

This chain links TRBV6-4 with TRBJ2-1, with unresolved D. Trimming removed 4 bases from V and 7 bases from J, with 8 bases in between. CDR1 and CDR2 (germline): MRHNA, SNTAGT. This CDR3 region has 12 residues. The CDR3 sequence is CASSAGLNEQFF. The CDR3 DNA is TGTGCCAGCAGTGCTGGTTTGAATGAGCAGTTCTTC.

CDR3 sequence reads: CASSYKRGTPGGQYF. CDR3 nucleotides: TGTGCCAGCAGTTACAAACGAGGGACCCCCGGTGGCCAGTACTTC. The rearrangement links TRBV6-5 to TRBJ2-5, with D perhaps being TRBD1 or TRBD2 (5 bases each). Germline V gene sequence: CDR1 MNHEY, CDR2 SVGAGI. The CDR3 has 15 residues. The V end lost 2 bases, the J end lost 10 bases, and 20 bases lay between the germline ends.

The gene calls are TRBV5-4 and TRBJ2-7, with D possibly TRBD1 on 6 matching bases. The CDR3 covers 15 residues. V was trimmed by 0 bases and J by 7 bases, leaving 17 bases between them. Looked up from germline, CDR1 is SGHNT and CDR2 is YYREEE (reference sequence). CDR3 amino acids: CASSLVASKRGEQYF. CDR3 nucleotides: TGTGCCAGCAGCTTGGTGGCTAGCAAAAGGGGGGAGCAGTACTTC.

The J gene is TRBJ1-2, the V gene TRBV2; D uncertain. Germline V CDR1 and CDR2: SNHLY, FYNNEI. This CDR3 has 13 residues. V lost 5 bases to trimming and J lost 7 bases, with 14 bases between them. DNA of the CDR3: TGTGCCAGCAGTCGAGACGAGGGCTCTGGCTACACCTTC. It codes for CASSRDEGSGYTF.

The chain's CDR3 is CASNPGPYNEQFF. The CDR3 DNA reads as TGTGCCAGCAACCCGGGTCCGTACAATGAGCAGTTCTTC. The V and J genes are TRBV2 and TRBJ2-1, with D uncertain. This CDR3 is built from 13 residues. Germline lookup yields CDR1 SNHLY and CDR2 FYNNEI. The V gene lost 7 bases and the J gene lost 4 bases, with 11 bases spanning the gap.

The rearrangement uses TRBV11-2 and TRBJ1-2, with D possibly being TRBD1 (6 bases). The germline V gene has CDR1 SGHAT and CDR2 FQNNGV. Trimming cost V 6 bases and J 8 bases, with 16 bases left between them. This CDR3 comprises 13 residues. The CDR3 here is CASSRGGGAGYTF. CDR3 bases: TGTGCCAGCAGTCGGGGAGGGGGTGCGGGCTACACCTTC.

V usage is TRBV6-1 and J usage is TRBJ2-5; maybe TRBD2 (6 bases). Trimming left V 0 bases short and J 4 bases short, with 9 bases between. The length of the CDR3 is 14 residues. CDR1 MNHNS and CDR2 SASEGT come from the germline V gene. The CDR3, as DNA: TGTGCCAGCAGTGAAGCCACCGGGGGAGAGACCCAGTACTTC. The encoded protein is CASSEATGGETQYF.

To note about this clone: This CDR3 is also generated by other DNA sequences in the sample. V is TRBV7-2 and J is TRBJ1-3, with D uncertain. Trimming took off 3 bases at V and 0 bases at J, with 6 bases between the two ends. CDR1 SGHTA and CDR2 FQGNSA come from the germline V gene. The CDR3 totals 14 residues. As DNA, the CDR3 is TGTGCCAGCAGCTTCGGACTCTCTGGAAACACCATATATTTT. Its translation: CASSFGLSGNTIYF.

The V gene is TRBV19, the J gene TRBJ2-7, with D tentatively TRBD1 (6 bases). There are 13 residues in the CDR3. Germline CDR1 reads LNHDA; CDR2 reads SQIVND (reference sequence). V was clipped by 11 bases and J by 5 bases, with 19 bases between them. The CDR3 sequence: CAPSRSGEHEQYF. In nucleotides, the CDR3 is TGTGCCCCTTCTCGATCAGGGGAGCACGAGCAGTACTTC.

V gene TRBV7-9 combines with J gene TRBJ1-1; D gene ambiguous. Trimming removed 5 bases at V and 4 bases at J, with 11 bases between. Germline CDR1 is SEHNR and CDR2 is FQNEAQ (reference sequence). The CDR3 sequence is 13 residues long. CDR3 protein: CASSPMIGTEAFF. The CDR3, as DNA: TGTGCCAGCAGCCCCATGATCGGCACTGAAGCTTTCTTT.

The rearrangement joins TRBV4-1 to TRBJ2-5; 10 bases fit TRBD1. In germline, CDR1 is MGHRA, CDR2 YSYEKL. After removal of 4 bases from V and 0 bases from J, the junction contained 5 bases not matched to a gene. This CDR3 contains 16 residues. CDR3 region: CASSPADRGYQETQYF. CDR3 DNA: TGCGCCAGCAGCCCGGCGGACAGGGGGTACCAAGAGACCCAGTACTTC.

This clone was seen only once. This chain links TRBV4-1 with TRBJ1-2; no reliable D call. Looked up from germline, CDR1 is MGHRA and CDR2 is YSYEKL. Trimming removed 4 bases from V and 4 bases from J, with 13 bases in between. The CDR3 is made up of 14 amino acids. CDR3 sequence: CASSPRTDFYGYTF. CDR3 coding DNA: TGCGCCAGCAGCCCCCGGACGGATTTCTATGGCTACACCTTC.

V gene TRBV7-9 combines with J gene TRBJ1-2; perhaps TRBD1 as D (6 bases). V lost 7 bases and J lost 4, with 10 bases in between. The CDR3 covers 12 residues. The germline V gene has CDR1 SEHNR and CDR2 FQNEAQ (reference sequence). The CDR3 sequence: CASNREIYGYTF. The CDR3 coding sequence is TGTGCCAGCAACAGGGAGATCTATGGCTACACCTTC.

About this clone: The same CDR3 arises from other DNA sequences in this sample as well. The J gene is TRBJ2-5, the V gene TRBV5-1; the D is unclear. Germline CDR1 reads SGHRS; CDR2 reads YFSETQ. V was cut by 4 bases and J by 1 base, with 8 bases left in between. This CDR3 contains 13 residues. The CDR3 DNA follows: TGCGCCAGCAGCCCCGGGTCCCAAGAGACCCAGTACTTC. It encodes CASSPGSQETQYF.

The CDR3: CASSPRDSGRPSEYF. CDR3 DNA sequence: TGTGCCAGCAGCCCTAGGGATAGCGGGAGACCCTCAGAGTATTTT. The chain joins TRBV7-9 to TRBJ2-3, with 9 bases fitting TRBD2. Germline-derived CDR1 and CDR2 are SEHNR and FQNEAQ (reference sequence). The CDR3 totals 15 residues. V was clipped by 5 bases and J by 13 bases; unmatched bases: 16.

The chain recombines TRBV28 with TRBJ1-1; D unclear. The length of the CDR3 is 13 residues. The germline V gene encodes CDR1 MDHEN and CDR2 SYDVKM. V lost 3 bases, J lost 3 bases, and 8 bases lay in between. The CDR3 protein is CASSFPVDTEAFF. In nucleotides, the CDR3 is TGTGCCAGCAGTTTCCCGGTGGACACTGAAGCTTTCTTT.

This chain links TRBV13 with TRBJ1-2; D remains unclear. Trimming shortened V by 5 bases and J by 3 bases, and 10 bases separated the two germline ends. This CDR3 is built from 13 residues. The germline gives CDR1 PRHDT, CDR2 FYEKMQ (reference sequence). The DNA for the CDR3 is TGTGCCAGCAGCGGGCAGCTATACTATGGCTACACCTTC. Translation: CASSGQLYYGYTF.

The chain links TRBV15 to TRBJ1-1; D is undetermined. The CDR3 has 15 amino acids. Trimming took 0 bases from V and 5 from J, leaving 13 bases between them. CDR1 is LNHNV, CDR2 YYDKDF, per germline (reference sequence). This CDR3 reads CATSRDLVLRTEAFF. The CDR3 DNA sequence: TGTGCCACCAGCAGAGATCTGGTCCTACGGACTGAAGCTTTCTTT.

J is TRBJ2-3 and V is TRBV15; 12 bases are shared with TRBD2. V gave up 0 bases and J gave up 6 bases; unmatched junction bases: 7. The CDR3 length is 17 residues. The germline V gene has CDR1 LNHNV and CDR2 YYDKDF (reference sequence). CDR3 nucleotides: TGTGCCACCAGCAGAGAAGGTCTAGCGGGAGGGGGGGATACGCAGTATTTT. Amino acid sequence: CATSREGLAGGGDTQYF.

The chain joins TRBV19 to TRBJ1-3; D unclear. The CDR3 sequence is 14 residues long. Looked up from germline, CDR1 is LNHDA and CDR2 is SQIVND (reference sequence). V was clipped by 5 bases and J by 4 bases, with 12 bases between them. CDR3 amino acids: CASSSASFGNTIYF. CDR3 DNA sequence: TGTGCCAGTAGTTCAGCCTCTTTCGGAAACACCATATATTTT.

This rearrangement joins TRBV12-3 or TRBV12-4 to TRBJ1-1; no definite D call. V lost 7 bases to trimming and J lost 4 bases, with 13 bases between them. The CDR3 loop spans 13 amino acids. This CDR3 is CASNLDGVTEAFF. DNA for the CDR3: TGTGCCAGCAACCTCGACGGAGTCACTGAAGCTTTCTTT.

This clone was observed once. V usage is TRBV7-2 and J usage is TRBJ2-3; 10 bases match TRBD1. Germline V gene sequence: CDR1 SGHTA, CDR2 FQGNSA. Trimming cost V 4 bases and J 8 bases; bases outside gene matches: 12. The CDR3 runs 16 residues. CDR3 in DNA: TGTGCCAGCAGCTCCGGAACGGGACAGGGGTTTCGTACGCAGTATTTT. Its translation is CASSSGTGQGFRTQYF.

CDR3 region: CASSLGLAGREYNEQFF. The CDR3 DNA is TGCGCCAGCAGCCTCGGCCTAGCGGGGAGGGAGTACAATGAGCAGTTCTTC. The chain has TRBV4-3 and TRBJ2-1; 9 bases line up with TRBD2. The CDR3 length is 17 residues. Trimming removed 4 bases from V and 4 bases from J; junction bases left unmatched: 11. Germline CDR1 LGHNA, CDR2 YSLEER.

This chain uses TRBV3-1 (or the pseudogene TRBV3-2) with TRBJ2-7; a possible D gene is TRBD1 (6 bases). V was trimmed by 0 bases and J by 3 bases, leaving 9 bases between them. The CDR3 contains 14 residues. CDR1 LGHDT and CDR2 YNNKEL come from the germline V gene (reference sequence). The CDR3 is CASSQDTGFYEQYF. The CDR3 DNA follows: TGTGCCAGCAGCCAAGACACAGGGTTCTACGAGCAGTACTTC.

J is TRBJ2-7 and V is TRBV29-1; D is possibly TRBD1 or TRBD2 (5 bases each). The CDR3 runs 12 residues. The V gene lost 0 bases and the J gene lost 4 bases, with 7 bases spanning the gap. CDR1 and CDR2 from the germline V gene are SQVTM and ANQGSEA. The CDR3 is CSVEDEGYEQYF. The CDR3 DNA sequence: TGCAGCGTTGAAGATGAGGGGTACGAGCAGTACTTC.

This chain joins TRBV2 and TRBJ1-6; D remains unclear. The CDR3 is 11 residues long. V dropped 8 bases and J dropped 6 bases, with 5 bases sitting between them. Germline CDR1 SNHLY, CDR2 FYNNEI. CDR3 nucleotides: TGTGCCAGCGGGTCTAATTCACCCCTCCACTTT. Translation gives CASGSNSPLHF.

This chain links TRBV7-9 with TRBJ2-2; 7 positions match TRBD1. Germline V lookup: CDR1 SEHNR, CDR2 FQNEAQ (reference sequence). With V trimmed by 6 bases and J by 5 bases, 6 bases remained unmatched. The CDR3 length is 14 residues. CDR3 loop: CASRKGAVTGELFF. Written as DNA, the CDR3 is TGTGCCAGCAGGAAGGGGGCCGTAACCGGGGAGCTGTTTTTT.